This passage covers 15 T cell receptor beta chains from one sample sequenced in a study of Graves' ophthalmopathy and Graves' hyperthyroidism. RNA transcripts were the source from which TCR beta CDR3 regions were amplified. Investigators did first-round RT-PCR with HTBI primers, then second-round multiplex PCR. TCRdb reprocessed the multiplex PCR reads with MiXCR, giving one entry per CDR3 protein. The repertoire includes 200,000 to 250,000 distinct CDR3 sequences, roughly 27% of them detected once, and 9.1% sits in the top ten. The specimen sequenced was peripheral blood. These receptors came from a man aged 50 or older with Graves' ophthalmopathy.

The sample holds many counts of this clonotype. The chain combines TRBV9 with TRBJ1-2; D is possibly TRBD1 (5 bases). V shed 4 bases and J shed 6 bases, with 19 bases lying between them. Germline V gene data show CDR1 as SGDLS and CDR2 as YYNGEE. The CDR3 has 15 residues. CDR3 sequence: CASSTHRDPRDGYTF. The CDR3 DNA is TGTGCCAGCAGCACCCACCGGGACCCTCGTGATGGCTACACCTTC.

This clonotype was detected ten times or more. The CDR3 loop reads CASSQFGANTGELFF. CDR3 DNA sequence: TGTGCCAGCAGCCAATTCGGGGCGAACACCGGGGAGCTGTTTTTT. This rearrangement joins TRBV14 to TRBJ2-2; D is perhaps TRBD2 (5 bases). The germline V and J ends were trimmed by 2 bases and 0 bases, with 7 bases remaining between them. CDR3 length: 15 residues. Germline values: CDR1 SGHDN, CDR2 FVKESK.

The sample holds many counts of this clonotype. The J gene is TRBJ2-5, the V gene TRBV7-2, with TRBD1 identical over 8 bases. Looked up from germline, CDR1 is SGHTA and CDR2 is FQGNSA. This CDR3 spans 14 amino acids. Losses at the gene ends were 5 bases for V and 4 bases for J; bases not matched to a gene: 6. CDR3 protein: CASSPRTGTETQYF. CDR3 sequence (DNA): TGTGCCAGCAGCCCCAGGACAGGGACAGAGACCCAGTACTTC.

The CDR3 nucleotides are TGTGCCAGCAGACAAAGACCCGGGACAGAAGACTTCTCCTATAATTCACCCCTCCACTTT. This codes for CASRQRPGTEDFSYNSPLHF. This chain uses TRBV28 with TRBJ1-6, with 7 bases lining up with TRBD1. The germline CDR1 and CDR2 sequences are MDHEN and SYDVKM. The CDR3 is 20 residues long. The V gene end was trimmed by 6 bases and the J gene end by 0 bases; junction bases not matched to a gene: 17. Full variable domain (rest looked up from reference TRBV28 and TRBJ1-6): DVKVTQSSRYLVKRTGEKVFLECVQDMDHENMFWYRQDPGLGLRLIYFSYDVKMKEKGDIPEGYSVSREKKERFSLILESASTNQTSMYLCASRQRPGTEDFSYNSPLHFGNGTRLTVT.

The table lists this clonotype with many counts. The chain joins TRBV20-1 to TRBJ1-6; 8 nucleotides align to TRBD1. The CDR3 is 17 residues long. With 3 bases clipped from V and 0 bases from J, the junction kept 7 bases outside the gene matches. Germline CDR1 DFQATT, CDR2 SNEGSKA (reference sequence). The CDR3 sequence is CSARGQERSSYNSPLHF. The CDR3 DNA is TGCAGTGCTAGGGGACAGGAGAGAAGCTCCTATAATTCACCCCTCCACTTT.

CDR3 sequence reads: CASRPQTGTEAFF. CDR3 sequence (DNA): TGTGCCAGCAGACCCCAGACAGGGACTGAAGCTTTCTTT. The genes are TRBV12-3 or TRBV12-4 and TRBJ1-1, with 7 positions matching TRBD1. There are 13 residues in the CDR3. V was clipped by 6 bases and J by 5 bases; unmatched bases: 6.

At least ten counts were recorded for this clonotype. V and J are TRBV19 and TRBJ1-5, with D perhaps TRBD1 (6 bases). Per germline, CDR1 LNHDA and CDR2 SQIVND (reference sequence). V lost 7 bases and J lost 3, with 19 bases in between. The CDR3 extends over 16 amino acids. The CDR3 spells CASTHQGNAVNQPQHF. In DNA, the CDR3 is TGTGCCAGTACTCACCAGGGGAATGCTGTCAATCAGCCCCAGCATTTT.

This clonotype was recorded many times. This chain joins TRBV20-1 and TRBJ2-7, with 11 bases identical to TRBD2. The germline V gene encodes CDR1 DFQATT and CDR2 SNEGSKA (reference sequence). This CDR3 spans 20 amino acids. V shed 2 bases, J shed 1 base, and the junction held 19 bases outside the gene matches. Written as DNA, the CDR3 is TGCAGTGCTAGACAAACTAGCGGGAGAGCTCAGCCCCTAGTGTCCTACGAGCAGTACTTC. Translated, it gives CSARQTSGRAQPLVSYEQYF.

This clonotype came up many times. The junction departs from germline at one end; a sequencing error may be responsible. V and J are TRBV7-2 and TRBJ2-7; either TRBD1 or TRBD2 may supply D (5 bases each). This CDR3 contains 13 residues. Germline V lookup: CDR1 SGHTA, CDR2 FQGNSA. CDR3 nucleotides: TGTGCCAGTAGAGGGGCCAGCTTTCCGAGTCTGAACTTC. Translating it yields CASRGASFPSLNF.

The rearrangement joins TRBV6-5 to TRBJ2-5; possibly TRBD1 for D (6 bases). Trimming took 2 bases from V and 2 from J, leaving 12 bases between them. Germline loops: CDR1 MNHEY, CDR2 SVGAGI. The CDR3 is 15 residues long. This CDR3 is CASSYAVGQQETQYF. The CDR3 DNA reads TGTGCCAGCAGTTACGCTGTCGGACAGCAAGAGACCCAGTACTTC.

This clonotype was detected many times. The chain joins TRBV20-1 to TRBJ1-6, with 9 bases aligning to TRBD1. Germline CDR1 and CDR2: DFQATT and SNEGSKA (reference sequence). V shed 0 bases and J 10 bases; nucleotides not matched to a gene: 7. The CDR3 loop spans 15 amino acids. CDR3 residues: CSARDQYRGHSPLHF. The CDR3 coding sequence is TGCAGTGCTAGAGATCAGTACAGGGGGCACTCACCCCTCCACTTT.

The chain joins TRBV11-2 to TRBJ2-7; D remains unclear. Trimming shortened V by 0 bases and J by 4 bases, and 13 bases separated the two germline ends. This CDR3 has 15 amino acids. Germline CDR1 is SGHAT and CDR2 is FQNNGV. CDR3: CASSLDGGGPYEQYF. The CDR3 DNA reads TGTGCCAGCAGCTTAGATGGCGGCGGCCCATACGAGCAGTACTTC.

This clonotype was detected many times. The chain uses TRBV6-4 and TRBJ2-5; TRBD2 matches at 7 bases. The CDR3 is made up of 19 amino acids. Germline V gene sequence: CDR1 MRHNA, CDR2 SNTAGT. The trim removed 5 bases at V and 2 bases at J, leaving 20 bases unmatched. CDR3 sequence reads: CASSTGVASGGPRQETQYF. CDR3 sequence (DNA): TGTGCCAGCAGTACGGGGGTGGCTAGCGGAGGCCCTCGACAAGAGACCCAGTACTTC.

This clonotype was counted many times. This sequence joins TRBV11-1 and TRBJ2-5; 8 bases align to TRBD1. V lost 4 bases and J lost 10; bases outside the gene matches: 11. Germline values: CDR1 SGHAT, CDR2 FQDESV (reference sequence). The CDR3 length is 14 residues. CDR3 sequence: CASSSPGGAKIQYF. As DNA, the CDR3 is TGTGCCAGCAGCTCTCCAGGGGGCGCGAAGATCCAGTACTTC.

This clonotype was seen at least ten times. The chain recombines TRBV18 with TRBJ2-5; 7 bases align to TRBD1. With V trimmed by 3 bases and J by 1 base, 2 bases remained unmatched. Germline CDR1 KGHSH, CDR2 LQKENI. The CDR3 is 14 residues long. The CDR3 bases are TGTGCCAGCTCACCGGACAGGAGCCAAGAGACCCAGTACTTC. This codes for CASSPDRSQETQYF. The full variable domain, rest sourced from reference TRBV18 and TRBJ2-5, is NAGVMQNPRHLVRRRGQEARLRCSPMKGHSHVYWYRQLPEEGLKFMVYLQKENIIDESGMPKERFSAEFPKEGPSILRIQQVVRGDSAAYFCASSPDRSQETQYFGPGTRLLVL.